This paragraph covers one T cell receptor (beta chain) sequence. The identical CDR3 is also encoded by other nucleotide sequences in the sample. This specimen comes from a study of blood T cell repertoires in COVID-19. In the study overall: Donors in the United States, Italy and Spain gave samples during acute or convalescent COVID-19.

This table comes from immunoSEQ multiplex PCR, and its TCRdb copy is limited to in-frame clones, with some not included. The profile shows about 42,000 clones, over 75% of them singletons. The receptor was isolated from a human donor in a cohort sampled during active COVID-19. Sequenced: peripheral blood.

DNA of the CDR3: TGTGCCAGCAGTGAAGGGGACAGGCGCACAGATACGCAGTATTTT. This sequence encodes CASSEGDRRTDTQYF. This rearrangement joins TRBV6-1 to TRBJ2-3, with 8 bases fitting TRBD1. CDR3 length: 15 amino acids. V lost 1 base, J lost 1 base, and 1 base stayed unmatched. Per germline, CDR1 MNHNS and CDR2 SASEGT.